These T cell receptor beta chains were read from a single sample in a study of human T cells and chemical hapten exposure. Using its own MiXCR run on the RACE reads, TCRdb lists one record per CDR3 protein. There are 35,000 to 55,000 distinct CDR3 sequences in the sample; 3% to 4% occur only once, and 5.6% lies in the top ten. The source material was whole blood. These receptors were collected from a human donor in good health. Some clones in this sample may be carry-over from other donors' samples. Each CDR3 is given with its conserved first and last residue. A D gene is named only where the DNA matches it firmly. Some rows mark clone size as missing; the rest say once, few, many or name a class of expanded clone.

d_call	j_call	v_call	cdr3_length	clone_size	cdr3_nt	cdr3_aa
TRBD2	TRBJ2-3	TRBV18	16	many	TGTGCCAGCTCACCGGGACTAGCGATCCGCCCAGATACGCAGTATTTT	CASSPGLAIRPDTQYF
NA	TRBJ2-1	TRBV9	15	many	TGTGCCAGCGGTCGTACACCTCTCTCCTACAATGAGCAGTTCTTC	CASGRTPLSYNEQFF
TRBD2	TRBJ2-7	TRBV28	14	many	TGTGCCAGCACCCCTGAGGCGGGAGAATACGAGCAGTACTTC	CASTPEAGEYEQYF
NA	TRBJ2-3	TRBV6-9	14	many	TGTGCCAGCCCAAGACTAGTCTTCACAGATACGCAGTATTTT	CASPRLVFTDTQYF
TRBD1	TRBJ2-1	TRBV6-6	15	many	TGTGCCAGCAGTTTCGACAGGGCCGCGTCCAATGAGCAGTTCTTC	CASSFDRAASNEQFF
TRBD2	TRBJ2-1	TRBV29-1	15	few	TGCAGCGTTGAACCCTTTAGCGGGACGAACAATGAGCAGTTCTTC	CSVEPFSGTNNEQFF
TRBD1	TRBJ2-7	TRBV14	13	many	TGTGCCAGCAGTAGGGACAGGGCCTACGAGCAGTACTTC	CASSRDRAYEQYF
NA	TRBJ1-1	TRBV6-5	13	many	TGTGCCAGCAGTTCAACGCGCGTAACTGAAGCTTTCTTT	CASSSTRVTEAFF
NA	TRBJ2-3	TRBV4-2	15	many	TGTGCCAGCAGCCAATCAAAGGGTATGGCAGATACGCAGTATTTT	CASSQSKGMADTQYF
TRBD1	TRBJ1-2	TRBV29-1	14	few	TGCAGCGTTGAAAAACAGGGGATGGGGAATGGCTACACCTTC	CSVEKQGMGNGYTF
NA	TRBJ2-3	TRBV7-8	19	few	TGTGCCAGCAGCTCCGACAGAGTCGGCGTCGTAAGAACAACAGATACGCAGTATTTT	CASSSDRVGVVRTTDTQYF
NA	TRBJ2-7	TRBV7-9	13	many	TGTGCCAGCAGATCCGGGAACTCCTACGAGCAGTACTTC	CASRSGNSYEQYF
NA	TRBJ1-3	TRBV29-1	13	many	TGCAGCGTTGCCAGGGTCGCTGGAAACACCATATATTTT	CSVARVAGNTIYF
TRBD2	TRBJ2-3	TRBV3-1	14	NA	TGTGCCAGAAGGACTAGCGGGAGAAATGATACGCAGTATTTT	CARRTSGRNDTQYF
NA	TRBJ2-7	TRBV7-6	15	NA	TGTGCCAGCAGCCCGCCGGGCCCTAGGTCCTACAAGCAGTACTTC	CASSPPGPRSYKQYF
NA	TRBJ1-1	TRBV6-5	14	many	TGTGCCAGCAGTTACAAACGGAGGAACACTGAAGCTTTCTTT	CASSYKRRNTEAFF
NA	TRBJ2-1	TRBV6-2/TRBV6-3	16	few	TGTGCCAGCAGTTTCCTTAGCGGTAGCTCCTACAATGAGCAGTTCTTC	CASSFLSGSSYNEQFF
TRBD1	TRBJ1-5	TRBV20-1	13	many	TGCAGTGCTACTCAGGGGGCTAATCAGCCCCAGCATTTT	CSATQGANQPQHF
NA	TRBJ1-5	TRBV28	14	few	TGTGCCAGCAGCGCTACGGACGGGTATCAGCCCCAGCATTTT	CASSATDGYQPQHF
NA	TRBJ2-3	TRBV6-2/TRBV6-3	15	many	TGTGCCAGCAGTCGTCGAATCCAGGGCACAGATACGCAGTATTTT	CASSRRIQGTDTQYF
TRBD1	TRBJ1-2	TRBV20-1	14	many	TGCAGTGCTAGAGCCAACAGGGGGGAGTATGGCTACACCTTC	CSARANRGEYGYTF
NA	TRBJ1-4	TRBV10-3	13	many	TGTGCCATCAGCGCCCCGAACCGTGAAAAACTGTTTTTT	CAISAPNREKLFF
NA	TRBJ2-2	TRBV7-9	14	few	TGTGCCAGCAGCGTCTCCCTCTATTCCCAGGAGCTGTTTTTT	CASSVSLYSQELFF
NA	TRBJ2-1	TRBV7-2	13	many	TGTGCCAGCAGCTTAAAGAAGGGCCTCTTTCAGTTCTTC	CASSLKKGLFQFF
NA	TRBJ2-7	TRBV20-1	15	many	TGCAGTGCTAGAGATCATAACGGGGGCTGGTACGAGCAGTACTTC	CSARDHNGGWYEQYF
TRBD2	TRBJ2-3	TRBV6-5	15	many	TGTGCCAGCAGTTCCCCAGCGGGGGTCACAGATACGCAGTATTTT	CASSSPAGVTDTQYF
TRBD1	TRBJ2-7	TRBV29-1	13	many	TGCAGCGTACGCCGGGACAGGGAATGGGAGCAGTACTTC	CSVRRDREWEQYF
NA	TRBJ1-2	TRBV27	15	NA	TGTGCCAGCAGTCTTGGGCCAGGACCTAACTATGGCTACACCTTC	CASSLGPGPNYGYTF
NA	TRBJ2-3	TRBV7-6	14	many	TGTGCCAGCCTAACGGGAGTGGGGACAGATACGCAGTATTTT	CASLTGVGTDTQYF
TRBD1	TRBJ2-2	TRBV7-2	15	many	TGTGCCAGCAGCCTGACAGGGGGCAAGACCGGGGAGCTGTTTTTT	CASSLTGGKTGELFF
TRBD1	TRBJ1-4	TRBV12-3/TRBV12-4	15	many	TGTGCCAGCAGTTACAGGGGCCCAGCGGGTGAAAAACTGTTTTTT	CASSYRGPAGEKLFF
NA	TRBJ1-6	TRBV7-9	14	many	TGTGCCAGCAGCTTATCGGGGGATCGATCACCCCTCCACTTT	CASSLSGDRSPLHF
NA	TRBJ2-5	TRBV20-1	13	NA	TGCAGTGCAGACCAGGTCCGCGGAGAGACCCAGTACTTC	CSADQVRGETQYF
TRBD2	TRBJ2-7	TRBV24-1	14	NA	TGTGCCACCAGCGCGAGCGGGACGACCTACGAGCAGTACTTC	CATSASGTTYEQYF
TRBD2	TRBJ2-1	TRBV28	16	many	TGTGCCAGCAGTCCCCTGGGACTAGCGGGACACAATGAGCAGTTCTTC	CASSPLGLAGHNEQFF
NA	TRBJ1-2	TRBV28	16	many	TGTGCCAGCAGCCCCCTCCACAGGACCACGAACTATGGCTACACCTTC	CASSPLHRTTNYGYTF
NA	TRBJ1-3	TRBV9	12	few	TGTGCCAGCAGCACCGAGGAGGGCGGCAGATATTTT	CASSTEEGGRYF
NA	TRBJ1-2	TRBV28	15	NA	TGTGCCAGCAGTTTGGAAAGGGAGACACCATTGGGCTACACCTTC	CASSLERETPLGYTF
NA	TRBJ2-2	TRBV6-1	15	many	TGTGCCAGCAGTGAAGAAAGACATTACACCGGGGAGCTGTTTTTT	CASSEERHYTGELFF
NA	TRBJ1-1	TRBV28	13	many	TGTGCCAGCAGTTTATTTCTGGTAACTGAAGCTTTCTTT	CASSLFLVTEAFF
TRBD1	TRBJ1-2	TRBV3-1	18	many	TGTGCCAGCAGCCAACTCCGCCTACGACAGGGGGGAAACTATGGCTACACCTTC	CASSQLRLRQGGNYGYTF
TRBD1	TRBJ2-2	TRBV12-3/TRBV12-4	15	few	TGTGCCAGCAGTCCCAGGACAGGGAACACCGGGGAGCTGTTTTTT	CASSPRTGNTGELFF
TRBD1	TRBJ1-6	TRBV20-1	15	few	TGCAGTGCTAGAGGGGACAGGGGATGGGATTCACCCCTCCACTTT	CSARGDRGWDSPLHF